This passage covers 28 T cell receptor beta chains from one sample sequenced in a study of T cell responses to AZD1222 COVID-19 vaccine. The assay was immunoSEQ multiplex PCR, and TCRdb's table has in-frame clones only and misses some. Altogether roughly 100,000 clones are present, nearly 95% being singletons, with the ten largest covering approximately 5%. The source was peripheral blood, collected on day 0 of AZD1222 vaccination. The receptor source for this set is an adult in good health.

Comment on this clone: The sample carries other DNA sequences with the same CDR3. The chain has TRBV12-3 or TRBV12-4 and TRBJ2-7; no definite D call. Deletions cut 5 bases from V and 3 bases from J, with 5 bases between. CDR3 length equals 11 residues. CDR3 amino acids: CASSLGYEQYF. The CDR3 DNA follows: TGTGCCAGCAGTCTAGGCTACGAGCAGTACTTC.

The rearrangement joins TRBV7-3 to TRBJ2-2, with D possibly being TRBD1 (5 bases). V was shortened by 4 bases and J by 2 bases, with 8 bases between the two germline ends. The CDR3 totals 14 residues. The germline CDR1 and CDR2 sequences are SGHTA and FQGTGA. The CDR3 spells CASSSRENTGELFF. CDR3 nucleotides: TGTGCCAGCAGCTCCAGGGAAAACACCGGGGAGCTGTTTTTT.

The CDR3 nucleotides read TGCGCCAGCAGCCTAACCGGTACGACTAGCGGTCCAGATACGCAGTATTTT. This gives the protein CASSLTGTTSGPDTQYF. The V call is TRBV5-1, the J call TRBJ2-3, with 9 bases aligning to TRBD2. V lost 4 bases to trimming and J lost 4 bases; unmatched junction nucleotides: 13. There are 17 residues in the CDR3. Germline V gene data show CDR1 as SGHRS and CDR2 as YFSETQ.

V gene TRBV5-4 combines with J gene TRBJ2-7, with 8 bases identical to TRBD2. Losses at the gene ends were 4 bases for V and 4 bases for J; bases not matched to a gene: 13. The CDR3 length is 16 residues. The V gene's germline CDR1 is SGHNT and CDR2 YYREEE (reference sequence). As DNA, the CDR3 is TGTGCCAGCAGCCCGGGTACAAGCGGGAGACGGTACGAGCAGTACTTC. This gives the protein CASSPGTSGRRYEQYF. Combining the CDR3 with reference TRBV5-4 and TRBJ2-7 gives the whole variable domain ETGVTQSPTHLIKTRGQQVTLRCSSQSGHNTVSWYQQALGQGPQFIFQYYREEENGRGNFPPRFSGLQFPNYSSELNVNALELDDSALYLCASSPGTSGRRYEQYFGPGTRLTVT.

The chain joins TRBV7-2 to TRBJ1-3, with no clear D. CDR1 SGHTA and CDR2 FQGNSA come from the germline V gene. The V end was cut by 2 bases, the J end by 4 bases, with 12 bases between. The CDR3 length is 15 residues. The CDR3 protein is CASSLRASEGNTIYF. In DNA, the CDR3 is TGTGCCAGCAGCTTACGGGCATCGGAGGGAAACACCATATATTTT.

The CDR3 DNA sequence: TGTGCCAGTAGTACCTCGGAGGGGATGGGTAATTCACCCCTCCACTTT. Protein product: CASSTSEGMGNSPLHF. The rearrangement uses TRBV19 and TRBJ1-6, with D possibly being TRBD1 (5 bases). The CDR3 is 16 amino acids. Germline assignment: CDR1 LNHDA and CDR2 SQIVND (reference sequence). Trimming stripped 4 bases from V and 6 bases from J, with 16 bases between. The variable domain in full, with the rest retrieved from reference TRBV19 and TRBJ1-6, is DGGITQSPKYLFRKEGQNVTLSCEQNLNHDAMYWYRQDPGQGLRLIYYSQIVNDFQKGDIAEGYSVSREKKESFPLTVTSAQKNPTAFYLCASSTSEGMGNSPLHFGNGTRLTVT.

J is TRBJ2-1 and V is TRBV3-1 (or the pseudogene TRBV3-2), with D perhaps TRBD1 (5 bases). Looked up from germline, CDR1 is LGHDT and CDR2 is YNNKEL (reference sequence). This CDR3 contains 14 residues. Trimming removed 4 bases at V and 9 bases at J, with 16 bases between. CDR3 nucleotides: TGTGCCAGCAGCCCCCCCTGGGGCAGTACTGAGCAGTTCTTC. It translates to CASSPPWGSTEQFF.

J is TRBJ2-7 and V is TRBV3-1 (or the pseudogene TRBV3-2); possibly TRBD2 for D (6 bases). CDR3 size: 13 residues. V lost 1 base to trimming and J lost 7 bases, with 11 bases between them. Germline V lookup: CDR1 LGHDT, CDR2 YNNKEL (reference sequence). The CDR3 spells CASSQATSWEQYF. CDR3 nucleotide sequence: TGTGCCAGCAGCCAAGCCACTAGCTGGGAGCAGTACTTC.

This chain connects TRBV29-1 to TRBJ1-2; D ambiguous. The CDR3 has 13 amino acids. Germline assignment: CDR1 SQVTM and CDR2 ANQGSEA. Trimming pared 0 bases from V and 1 base from J, leaving 6 bases between. The CDR3 reads CSVEDPHNYGYTF. The CDR3 nucleotides are TGCAGCGTTGAAGATCCCCATAACTATGGCTACACCTTC.

The chain joins TRBV27 to TRBJ1-2; tentative D call: TRBD1 (5 bases). Trimming stripped 5 bases from V and 7 bases from J, with 14 bases between. The germline CDR1 and CDR2 sequences are MNHEY and SMNVEV (reference sequence). The CDR3 sequence is 13 residues long. The CDR3 DNA reads as TGTGCCAGCAGTAGAGGCAGGGAAGGTGGCTACACCTTC. It specifies CASSRGREGGYTF.

CDR3 nucleotide sequence: TGTGCCAGCACCGTGGACTTGGGCTATGGCTACACCTTC. It translates to CASTVDLGYGYTF. The rearrangement links TRBV12-3 or TRBV12-4 to TRBJ1-2; D call uncertain. This CDR3 is built from 13 residues. V lost 7 bases and J lost 4, with 13 bases in between.

The V and J genes are TRBV12-3 or TRBV12-4 and TRBJ2-3; D not resolved. The germline V and J ends were trimmed by 4 bases and 3 bases, with 5 bases remaining between them. The CDR3 spans 12 residues. CDR3 protein: CASSYGTDTQYF. The DNA of the CDR3 is TGTGCCAGCAGTTATGGGACAGATACGCAGTATTTT.

This chain joins TRBV9 and TRBJ2-1; 7 nucleotides line up with TRBD1. CDR1 and CDR2 from the germline V gene are SGDLS and YYNGEE. The CDR3 is 16 residues long. Trimming cost V 3 bases and J 0 bases; bases outside gene matches: 6. The CDR3, as DNA: TGTGCCAGCAGCGCGAGGGGGCTACTCTCCTACAATGAGCAGTTCTTC. It is translated as CASSARGLLSYNEQFF.

The J gene is TRBJ2-3, the V gene TRBV5-1, with TRBD1 matching 9 bases. The CDR3 consists of 15 residues. Germline assignment: CDR1 SGHRS and CDR2 YFSETQ. With V trimmed by 5 bases and J by 5 bases, 9 bases remained unmatched. CDR3 sequence (DNA): TGCGCCAGCAGACTAGGGACAGGGTTGAAAGATACGCAGTATTTT. Amino acid sequence: CASRLGTGLKDTQYF. The whole variable domain, remainder taken from reference TRBV5-1 and TRBJ2-3, is KAGVTQTPRYLIKTRGQQVTLSCSPISGHRSVSWYQQTPGQGLQFLFEYFSETQRNKGNFPGRFSGRQFSNSRSEMNVSTLELGDSALYLCASRLGTGLKDTQYFGPGTRLTVL.

This clone was observed a few times. The chain combines TRBV9 with TRBJ1-6; D remains unclear. CDR1 is SGDLS, CDR2 YYNGEE, per germline. Trimming stripped 0 bases from V and 9 bases from J, with 10 bases between. The CDR3 is 14 residues long. In nucleotides, the CDR3 is TGTGCCAGCAGCGTAGCGGTTGGCGGTTCACCCCTCCACTTT. Encoded protein: CASSVAVGGSPLHF.

The chain combines TRBV15 with TRBJ2-7, with 8 bases identical to TRBD1. The V gene's germline CDR1 is LNHNV and CDR2 YYDKDF (reference sequence). After removal of 5 bases from V and 3 bases from J, the junction contained 3 bases not matched to a gene. The CDR3 is 13 amino acids. The CDR3 loop is CATSLGQGYEQYF. As DNA, the CDR3 is TGTGCCACCAGCCTCGGACAGGGCTACGAGCAGTACTTC.

The chain recombines TRBV6-6 with TRBJ1-5; possible D gene TRBD1, 6 bases. There are 15 residues in the CDR3. From germline, CDR1 is MNHNY and CDR2 SVGAGI (reference sequence). V gave up 4 bases and J gave up 7 bases, with 17 bases separating them. This CDR3 reads CASSSHQGISQPQHF. CDR3 nucleotides: TGTGCCAGCAGTTCCCACCAGGGGATCTCCCAGCCCCAGCATTTT.

Written as DNA, the CDR3 is TGTGCCAGCAGTTTTACGGGACTAGCGGGACAAGATACGCAGTATTTT. Its translation is CASSFTGLAGQDTQYF. The genes are TRBV2 and TRBJ2-3; 13 nucleotides line up with TRBD2. The germline gives CDR1 SNHLY, CDR2 FYNNEI. Trimming at V came to 5 bases and at J to 5 bases, leaving 7 bases not matched to a gene. The CDR3 extends over 16 amino acids. The full variable domain, completed using reference TRBV2 and TRBJ2-3, is EPEVTQTPSHQVTQMGQEVILRCVPISNHLYFYWYRQILGQKVEFLVSFYNNEISEKSEIFDDQFSVERPDGSNFTLKIRSTKLEDSAMYFCASSFTGLAGQDTQYFGPGTRLTVL.

The chain employs TRBV15 and TRBJ2-5; D remains ambiguous. Germline V gives CDR1 LNHNV, CDR2 YYDKDF (reference sequence). The CDR3 extends over 14 amino acids. V lost 1 base, J lost 1 base, and 7 bases lay in between. CDR3 residues: CATSRGRAQETQYF. The CDR3 DNA follows: TGTGCCACCAGCAGAGGACGGGCCCAAGAGACCCAGTACTTC.

This chain links TRBV10-1 with TRBJ2-2; tentatively, D is TRBD1 (5 bases). This CDR3 is 14 amino acids long. Germline V CDR1 and CDR2: WNHNN, SYGVQD (reference sequence). With 6 bases removed from V and 5 bases from J, the gap between germline ends came to 13 bases. In DNA form, the CDR3 reads TGCGCCAGCAGCGAAGCAGGGTGGACCGGGGAGCTGTTTTTT. It specifies CASSEAGWTGELFF.

This rearrangement joins TRBV6-5 to TRBJ2-1; D is perhaps TRBD2 (6 bases). This CDR3 is built from 14 residues. Trimming shortened V by 5 bases and J by 1 base, and 9 bases separated the two germline ends. CDR1 is MNHEY and CDR2 is SVGAGI in the germline V gene. In DNA, the CDR3 is TGTGCCAGCAGTCTAGCGAGATCCTACAATGAGCAGTTCTTC. Translation gives CASSLARSYNEQFF.

This clone was counted a single time. V and J are TRBV19 and TRBJ2-1; 7 nucleotides align to TRBD2. V shed 8 bases, J shed 4 bases, and the junction held 5 bases outside the gene matches. Germline loops: CDR1 LNHDA, CDR2 SQIVND (reference sequence). The CDR3 extends over 13 amino acids. The CDR3 DNA is TGTGCCAGTCGGTCTAGCGGATACAATGAGCAGTTCTTC. Its protein is CASRSSGYNEQFF.

The rearrangement links TRBV10-1 to TRBJ2-7, with 7 bases matching TRBD1. J gave up 5 bases and V 5 bases, and 6 bases lay outside the gene matches. The CDR3 runs 13 residues. Germline loops: CDR1 WNHNN, CDR2 SYGVQD (reference sequence). As DNA, the CDR3 is TGCGCCAGCAGTCAGACAGGGTGGGACGAGCAGTACTTC. Translated: CASSQTGWDEQYF.

This clone was detected only a few times. The chain combines TRBV11-2 with TRBJ2-1; a possible D gene is TRBD1 (5 bases). The CDR3 runs 14 residues. V lost 5 bases and J 4 bases, leaving 12 bases between the germline ends. Germline V gene sequence: CDR1 SGHAT, CDR2 FQNNGV. CDR3 residues: CASSPPGMYNEQFF. CDR3 DNA: TGTGCCAGCAGCCCCCCAGGGATGTACAATGAGCAGTTCTTC.

The chain recombines TRBV5-1 with TRBJ2-1, with 13 bases lining up with TRBD2. With V trimmed by 4 bases and J by 5 bases, 6 bases remained unmatched. From germline, CDR1 is SGHRS and CDR2 YFSETQ. The CDR3 covers 16 residues. The chain's CDR3 is CASSTGLAGVDNEQFF. For the CDR3, the DNA is TGCGCCAGCAGCACCGGACTAGCGGGGGTAGACAATGAGCAGTTCTTC.

The chain joins TRBV7-9 to TRBJ1-4, with D possibly matching TRBD1 (6 bases). CDR3 size: 14 residues. V was cut by 5 bases and J by 8 bases, with 15 bases left in between. Germline V gives CDR1 SEHNR, CDR2 FQNEAQ (reference sequence). Written as DNA, the CDR3 is TGTGCCAGCAGCCGGACAGCCGTCTGGGAAAAACTGTTTTTT. It translates to CASSRTAVWEKLFF.

This clone appeared a single time. This chain uses TRBV19 with TRBJ1-5; no definite D call. The germline gives CDR1 LNHDA, CDR2 SQIVND (reference sequence). V lost 5 bases and J lost 1, with 6 bases in between. This CDR3 spans 13 amino acids. The CDR3 nucleotides are TGTGCCAGTAGTGACACCAGCAATCAGCCCCAGCATTTT. It encodes CASSDTSNQPQHF.

This chain joins TRBV20-1 and TRBJ2-1; D call uncertain. Germline-derived CDR1 and CDR2 are DFQATT and SNEGSKA (reference sequence). This CDR3 contains 10 residues. Trimming removed 5 bases at V and 6 bases at J, with 5 bases between. The CDR3 spells CSAVINEQFF. The CDR3 nucleotides read TGCAGTGCTGTAATCAATGAGCAGTTCTTC.